The 23 T cell receptor beta chains below come from one sample, sequenced in a study of cytomegalovirus exposure and HLA in healthy donors. The PCR was carried out with 60 Vbeta primers and 13 Jbeta primers. Some clones are missing from TCRdb's copy, which holds only in-frame ones; the method was immunoSEQ multiplex PCR. Of about 190,000 clones in the sample, roughly four fifths are singletons; the top ten hold roughly 0.75%. The sample consisted of PBMCs. Source of these receptors: a woman younger than 35 in good health and CMV-seronegative.

The V gene is TRBV4-2, the J gene TRBJ2-7; D is unclear. CDR3 length equals 14 residues. V was clipped by 0 bases and J by 6 bases, with 12 bases between them. Germline V gene data show CDR1 as LGHNA and CDR2 as YNFKEQ. Written as DNA, the CDR3 is TGTGCCAGCAGCCAAGAACTGAGCGTAGGCGAGCAGTACTTC. Translated: CASSQELSVGEQYF.

V usage is TRBV5-1 and J usage is TRBJ2-3; a weak D match, TRBD1 (5 bases). This CDR3 comprises 18 residues. V gave up 0 bases and J gave up 0 bases, with 17 bases separating them. Germline V gives CDR1 SGHRS, CDR2 YFSETQ. The CDR3 nucleotides read TGCGCCAGCAGCTTGGTTACCGACAGTACCTCTAGCACAGATACGCAGTATTTT. Translation gives CASSLVTDSTSSTDTQYF.

The rearrangement uses TRBV18 and TRBJ2-1; 9 bases align to TRBD2. Germline assignment: CDR1 KGHSH and CDR2 LQKENI. The CDR3 loop spans 15 amino acids. V was clipped by 5 bases and J by 6 bases; unmatched bases: 8. The DNA for the CDR3 is TGTGCCAGCTCAAGCGGGGGGACCTATCCCAATGAGCAGTTCTTC. Translation: CASSSGGTYPNEQFF.

The genes are TRBV6-1 and TRBJ2-2, with 10 bases fitting TRBD1. The V gene's germline CDR1 is MNHNS and CDR2 SASEGT. V was pared by 6 bases and J by 4 bases, with 5 bases of the junction left unmatched. This CDR3 spans 15 amino acids. CDR3: CASRGGTGVTGELFF. CDR3 nucleotide sequence: TGTGCCAGCAGAGGGGGGACAGGGGTCACCGGGGAGCTGTTTTTT.

The chain is built from TRBV2 and TRBJ1-5, with D maybe TRBD1 (6 bases). Trimming removed 3 bases from V and 1 base from J, with 10 bases in between. Germline V gene lookup returns CDR1 SNHLY and CDR2 FYNNEI. This CDR3 has 15 amino acids. CDR3 amino acids: CASSDGQLSNQPQHF. CDR3 DNA: TGTGCCAGCAGTGACGGACAGCTGAGCAATCAGCCCCAGCATTTT. The entire variable domain, with the rest obtained from reference TRBV2 and TRBJ1-5, is as follows: EPEVTQTPSHQVTQMGQEVILRCVPISNHLYFYWYRQILGQKVEFLVSFYNNEISEKSEIFDDQFSVERPDGSNFTLKIRSTKLEDSAMYFCASSDGQLSNQPQHFGDGTRLSIL.

The chain has TRBV14 and TRBJ2-5; TRBD2 matches at 8 bases. This CDR3 spans 17 amino acids. CDR1 is SGHDN and CDR2 is FVKESK in the germline V gene. Unmatched junction bases numbered 7, after V lost 1 base and J lost 0 bases. The chain's CDR3 is CASSQGGRAGDQETQYF. DNA for the CDR3: TGTGCCAGCAGCCAAGGCGGACGAGCGGGGGACCAAGAGACCCAGTACTTC.

This chain links TRBV11-2 with TRBJ2-7, with D possibly being TRBD2 (6 bases). Per the germline V gene, CDR1 is SGHAT and CDR2 is FQNNGV. The CDR3 runs 16 residues. V shed 1 base and J shed 0 bases, with 13 bases lying between them. In DNA form, the CDR3 reads TGTGCCAGCAGCTTAGCGGGGGTAAAAAGCTCCTACGAGCAGTACTTC. Translation: CASSLAGVKSSYEQYF.

The V gene is TRBV6-5, the J gene TRBJ2-3, with no clear D. Germline V gene data show CDR1 as MNHEY and CDR2 as SVGAGI. The CDR3 runs to 13 residues. V dropped 6 bases and J dropped 2 bases, with 9 bases sitting between them. The CDR3 loop reads CASSQTFTDTQYF. DNA of the CDR3: TGTGCCAGCAGCCAGACTTTCACAGATACGCAGTATTTT.

The chain recombines TRBV5-3 with TRBJ1-1; maybe TRBD1 (6 bases). TRBV5-3 is classed as an ORF, of uncertain function. The V end lost 0 bases, the J end lost 1 base, and 16 bases lay between the germline ends. This CDR3 comprises 17 residues. CDR3 sequence (DNA): TGTGCCAGAAGCTTGGCTCGGGACACGAGGGCGAACACTGAAGCTTTCTTT. Its translation is CARSLARDTRANTEAFF.

The chain couples TRBV28 to TRBJ2-7; possible D gene TRBD2, 6 bases. Germline values: CDR1 MDHEN, CDR2 SYDVKM. With 7 bases removed from V and 5 bases from J, the gap between germline ends came to 18 bases. This CDR3 is 14 amino acids long. The CDR3 DNA sequence: TGTGCCAGCAAAGTTGGAGGGCCGAGGAACGAGCAGTACTTC. Translation gives CASKVGGPRNEQYF.

Only one count was recorded for this clone. The chain couples TRBV11-2 to TRBJ1-4; D gene uncertain. The V gene's germline CDR1 is SGHAT and CDR2 FQNNGV. V was clipped by 2 bases and J by 8 bases, with 9 bases between them. The CDR3 has 13 residues. The CDR3 spells CASSLPMSEKLFF. In nucleotides, the CDR3 is TGTGCCAGCAGCTTACCTATGAGCGAAAAACTGTTTTTT. The variable domain in full, with the rest retrieved from reference TRBV11-2 and TRBJ1-4, is EAGVAQSPRYKIIEKRQSVAFWCNPISGHATLYWYQQILGQGPKLLIQFQNNGVVDDSQLPKDRFSAERLKGVDSTLKIQPAKLEDSAVYLCASSLPMSEKLFFGSGTQLSVL.

This chain links TRBV9 with TRBJ1-1, with D possibly TRBD1 on 5 matching bases. This CDR3 has 13 residues. V was cut by 3 bases and J by 5 bases, with 11 bases left in between. Germline loops: CDR1 SGDLS, CDR2 YYNGEE. CDR3 in amino acids: CASSAQGGTEAFF. The CDR3 coding sequence is TGTGCCAGCAGCGCCCAGGGTGGGACTGAAGCTTTCTTT.

V and J are TRBV5-1 and TRBJ2-3; the D is unclear. The CDR3 consists of 15 residues. Germline V gene data show CDR1 as SGHRS and CDR2 as YFSETQ. With 3 bases removed from V and 0 bases from J, the gap between germline ends came to 11 bases. In DNA, the CDR3 is TGCGCCAGCAGCTCAATAGCACCTAGCACAGATACGCAGTATTTT. It is translated as CASSSIAPSTDTQYF.

The V gene is TRBV27, the J gene TRBJ2-1; unclear D gene. This CDR3 has 14 amino acids. Trimming pared 4 bases from V and 5 bases from J, leaving 12 bases between. CDR1 is MNHEY and CDR2 is SMNVEV in the germline V gene (reference sequence). This CDR3 reads CASSSRSTHNEQFF. In DNA form, the CDR3 reads TGTGCCAGCAGTTCTCGGAGTACCCACAATGAGCAGTTCTTC.

The chain has TRBV19 and TRBJ1-3; D not resolved. CDR1 and CDR2 from the germline V gene are LNHDA and SQIVND (reference sequence). This CDR3 is 14 amino acids long. The ends were cut back, 2 bases at V and 4 bases at J, with 9 bases in the middle. The CDR3 nucleotides read TGTGCCAGTAGTATATCCAGAACCGGAAACACCATATATTTT. Translation: CASSISRTGNTIYF.

This clone appeared once. The rearrangement joins TRBV7-2 to TRBJ2-3; 12 bases fit TRBD2. The CDR3 spans 15 residues. V was pared by 4 bases and J by 2 bases, with 1 base of the junction left unmatched. Germline V lookup: CDR1 SGHTA, CDR2 FQGNSA. The DNA of the CDR3 is TGTGCCAGCAGCTGGACTAGCGGGGTCACAGATACGCAGTATTTT. Translating gives CASSWTSGVTDTQYF.

This chain links TRBV7-9 with TRBJ2-1; 13 bases are shared with TRBD2. There are 16 residues in the CDR3. Trimming at V came to 3 bases and at J to 9 bases, leaving 8 bases not matched to a gene. The germline V gene has CDR1 SEHNR and CDR2 FQNEAQ (reference sequence). The CDR3 DNA reads as TGTGCCAGCAGCTTCCCCGTGGGACTAGCGGGGCCTGAGCAGTTCTTC. Protein sequence: CASSFPVGLAGPEQFF.

V gene TRBV10-3 combines with J gene TRBJ2-5; 8 positions agree with TRBD2. Germline V gene data show CDR1 as ENHRY and CDR2 as SYGVKD. V trimming: 0 bases; J trimming: 1 base; junction bases outside the gene matches: 1. CDR3 length: 15 residues. As DNA, the CDR3 is TGTGCCATCAGTGAGTCGAGCGGGAGCCAAGAGACCCAGTACTTC. Its translation: CAISESSGSQETQYF.

The V gene is TRBV4-1, the J gene TRBJ2-3; 14 bases align to TRBD2. The CDR3 is 16 amino acids. Trimming removed 4 bases from V and 4 bases from J; junction bases left unmatched: 4. Germline V CDR1 and CDR2: MGHRA, YSYEKL. This chain's CDR3 is CASSLGLAGVADTQYF. The CDR3 nucleotides are TGCGCCAGCAGCCTGGGACTAGCGGGGGTGGCAGATACGCAGTATTTT.

DNA of the CDR3: TGTGCCACCAGCAGATCCCGGACAGGGGGCCAATCCTACGAGCAGTACTTC. This encodes CATSRSRTGGQSYEQYF. The V and J genes are TRBV15 and TRBJ2-7, with TRBD1 matching 11 bases. Losses at the gene ends were 2 bases for V and 1 base for J; bases not matched to a gene: 7. Looked up from germline, CDR1 is LNHNV and CDR2 is YYDKDF (reference sequence). This CDR3 region has 17 residues.

V and J are TRBV30 and TRBJ2-7; 12 bases are shared with TRBD2. The CDR3 consists of 11 residues. Germline-derived CDR1 and CDR2 are GTSNPN and SVGIG (reference sequence). V trimming: 5 bases; J trimming: 12 bases; junction bases outside the gene matches: 5. The CDR3 DNA reads TGTGCCTGGGATACTAGCGGGAGGCTGTACTTC. This codes for CAWDTSGRLYF.

V usage is TRBV6-4 and J usage is TRBJ2-1; D not resolved. CDR1 MRHNA and CDR2 SNTAGT come from the germline V gene. V lost 6 bases and J lost 0, with 12 bases in between. The CDR3 runs 15 residues. The CDR3 DNA follows: TGTGCCAGCAGCGCAGAATTAAGCTCCTACAATGAGCAGTTCTTC. Amino acid sequence: CASSAELSSYNEQFF.

The genes are TRBV7-6 and TRBJ1-5, with D possibly being TRBD1 (5 bases). The CDR3 is 13 residues long. With 2 bases removed from V and 4 bases from J, the gap between germline ends came to 6 bases. Germline loops: CDR1 SGHVS, CDR2 FNYEAQ. This CDR3 is CASSLQGNQPQHF. DNA for the CDR3: TGTGCCAGCAGCTTACAGGGAAATCAGCCCCAGCATTTT.